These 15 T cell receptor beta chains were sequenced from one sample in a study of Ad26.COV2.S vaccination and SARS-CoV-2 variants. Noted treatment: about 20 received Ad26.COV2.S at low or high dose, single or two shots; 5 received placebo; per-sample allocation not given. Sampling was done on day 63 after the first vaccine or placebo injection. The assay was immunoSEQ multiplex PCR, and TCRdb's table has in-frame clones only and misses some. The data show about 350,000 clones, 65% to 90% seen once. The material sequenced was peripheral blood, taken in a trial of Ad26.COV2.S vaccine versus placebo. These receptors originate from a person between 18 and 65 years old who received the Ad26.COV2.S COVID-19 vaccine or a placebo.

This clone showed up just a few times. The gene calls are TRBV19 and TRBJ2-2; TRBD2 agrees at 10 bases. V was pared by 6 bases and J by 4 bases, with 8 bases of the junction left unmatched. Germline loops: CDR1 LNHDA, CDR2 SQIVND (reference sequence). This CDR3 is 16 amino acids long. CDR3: CASRMRGLASTGELFF. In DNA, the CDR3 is TGTGCCAGTAGAATGCGGGGACTAGCGAGCACCGGGGAGCTGTTTTTT.

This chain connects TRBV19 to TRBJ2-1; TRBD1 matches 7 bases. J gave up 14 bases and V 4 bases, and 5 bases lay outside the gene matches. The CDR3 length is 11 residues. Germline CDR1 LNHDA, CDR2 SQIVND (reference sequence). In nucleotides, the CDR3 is TGTGCCAGTAGTACTGGGACAGTGGAGTTCTTC. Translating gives CASSTGTVEFF.

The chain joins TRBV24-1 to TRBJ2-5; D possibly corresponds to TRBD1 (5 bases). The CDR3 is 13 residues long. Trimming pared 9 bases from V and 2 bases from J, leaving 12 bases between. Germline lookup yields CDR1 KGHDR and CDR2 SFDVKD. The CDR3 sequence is CATQLGQQETQYF. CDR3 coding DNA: TGTGCCACCCAATTGGGGCAGCAAGAGACCCAGTACTTC.

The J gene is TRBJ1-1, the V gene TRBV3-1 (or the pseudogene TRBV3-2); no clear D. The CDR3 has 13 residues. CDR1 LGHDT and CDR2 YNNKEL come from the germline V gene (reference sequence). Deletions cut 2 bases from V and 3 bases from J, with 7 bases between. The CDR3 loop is CASSQNRDTEAFF. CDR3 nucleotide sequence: TGTGCCAGCAGCCAAAACCGGGACACTGAAGCTTTCTTT.

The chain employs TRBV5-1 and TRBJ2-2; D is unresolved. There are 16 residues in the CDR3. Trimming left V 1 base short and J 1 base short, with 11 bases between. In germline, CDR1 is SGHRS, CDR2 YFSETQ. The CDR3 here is CASSLSRLLNTGELFF. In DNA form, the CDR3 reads TGCGCCAGCAGCTTGTCTAGGCTCTTGAACACCGGGGAGCTGTTTTTT.

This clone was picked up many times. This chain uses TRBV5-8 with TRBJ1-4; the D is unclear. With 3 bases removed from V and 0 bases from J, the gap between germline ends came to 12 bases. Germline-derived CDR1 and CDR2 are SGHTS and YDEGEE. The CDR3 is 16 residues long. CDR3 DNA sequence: TGTGCCAGCAGCTCGTGGATGGGGACAACTAATGAAAAACTGTTTTTT. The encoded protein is CASSSWMGTTNEKLFF.

The CDR3 region has the DNA TGTGCCAGCAGCGCTCTTTTACTCTCTGGAAACACCATATATTTT. It is translated as CASSALLLSGNTIYF. This chain joins TRBV7-2 and TRBJ1-3; D uncertain. The CDR3 runs 15 residues. V was shortened by 5 bases and J by 0 bases, with 11 bases between the two germline ends. Germline V gene sequence: CDR1 SGHTA, CDR2 FQGNSA.

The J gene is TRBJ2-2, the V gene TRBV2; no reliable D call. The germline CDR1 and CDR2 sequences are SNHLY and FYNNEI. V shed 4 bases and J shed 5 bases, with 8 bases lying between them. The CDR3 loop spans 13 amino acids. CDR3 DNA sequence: TGTGCCAGCAGTGTTGGGAAAACCGGGGAGCTGTTTTTT. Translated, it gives CASSVGKTGELFF.

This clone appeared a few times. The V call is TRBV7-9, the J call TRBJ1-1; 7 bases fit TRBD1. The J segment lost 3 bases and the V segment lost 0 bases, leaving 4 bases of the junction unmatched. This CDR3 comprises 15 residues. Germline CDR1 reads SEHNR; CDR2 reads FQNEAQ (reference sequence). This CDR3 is CASSLAQGDYTEAFF. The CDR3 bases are TGTGCCAGCAGCTTAGCGCAGGGGGACTACACTGAAGCTTTCTTT.

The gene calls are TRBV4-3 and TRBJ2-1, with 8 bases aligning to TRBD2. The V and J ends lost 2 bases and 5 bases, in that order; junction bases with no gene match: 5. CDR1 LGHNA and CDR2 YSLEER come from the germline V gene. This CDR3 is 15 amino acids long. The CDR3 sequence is CASSQLSGRDNEQFF. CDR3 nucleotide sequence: TGCGCCAGCAGCCAATTGTCCGGGAGGGACAATGAGCAGTTCTTC.

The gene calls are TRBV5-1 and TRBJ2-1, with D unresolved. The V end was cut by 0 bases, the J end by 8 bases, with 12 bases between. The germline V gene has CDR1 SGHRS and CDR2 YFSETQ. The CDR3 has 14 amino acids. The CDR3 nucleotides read TGCGCCAGCAGCTTGGCAAGGTCGTGGGATGAGCAGTTCTTC. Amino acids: CASSLARSWDEQFF.

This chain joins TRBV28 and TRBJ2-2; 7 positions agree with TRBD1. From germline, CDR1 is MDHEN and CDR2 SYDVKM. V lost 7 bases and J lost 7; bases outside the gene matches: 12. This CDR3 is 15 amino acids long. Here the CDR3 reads CASKLNRQGGGELFF. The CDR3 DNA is TGTGCCAGCAAGCTTAATCGACAGGGCGGCGGGGAGCTGTTTTTT.

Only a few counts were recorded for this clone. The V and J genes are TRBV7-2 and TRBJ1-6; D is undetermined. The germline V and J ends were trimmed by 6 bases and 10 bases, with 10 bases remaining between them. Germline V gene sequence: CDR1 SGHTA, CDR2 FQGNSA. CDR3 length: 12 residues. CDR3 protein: CASRFTTSPLHF. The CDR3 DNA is TGTGCCAGCAGATTCACCACCTCACCCCTCCACTTT.

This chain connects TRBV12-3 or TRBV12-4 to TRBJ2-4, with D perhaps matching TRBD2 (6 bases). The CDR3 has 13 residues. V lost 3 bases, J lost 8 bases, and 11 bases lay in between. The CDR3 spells CASSFSGAYIQYF. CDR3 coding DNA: TGTGCCAGCAGTTTTTCGGGAGCATACATTCAGTACTTC.

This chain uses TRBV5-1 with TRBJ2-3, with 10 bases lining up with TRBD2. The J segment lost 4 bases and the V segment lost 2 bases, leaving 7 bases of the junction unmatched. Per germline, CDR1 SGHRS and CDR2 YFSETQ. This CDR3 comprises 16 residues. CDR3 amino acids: CASSFLASGSPDTQYF. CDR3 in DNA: TGCGCCAGCAGCTTTTTGGCTAGCGGGAGTCCAGATACGCAGTATTTT.